One and the same sample provided the 8 T cell receptor beta chains below, sequenced in a study of blood T cell repertoires in COVID-19. The data were produced by immunoSEQ multiplex PCR, yet TCRdb's version contains in-frame clones alone and is incomplete. The table includes tens of thousands of clones, more than 75% detected once. The specimen sequenced was peripheral blood. Receptors were obtained from a man between 65 and 80 years old with acute or convalescent COVID-19.

This chain uses TRBV4-3 with TRBJ1-5; 7 bases are shared with TRBD1. The germline gives CDR1 LGHNA, CDR2 YSLEER. With 3 bases clipped from V and 6 bases from J, the junction kept 5 bases outside the gene matches. CDR3 length equals 14 residues. The DNA for the CDR3 is TGCGCCAGCAGCCAGAGAGGGGGCAGTCAGCCCCAGCATTTT. This sequence encodes CASSQRGGSQPQHF.

The V and J genes are TRBV18 and TRBJ2-3; weak D call: TRBD2 (5 bases). Trimming took off 2 bases at V and 0 bases at J, with 6 bases between the two ends. CDR3 length equals 14 residues. Germline V gene lookup returns CDR1 KGHSH and CDR2 LQKENI. CDR3 coding DNA: TGTGCCAGCTCACCAGGGAGAAGCACAGATACGCAGTATTTT. Amino acid sequence: CASSPGRSTDTQYF. Variable domain in full (rest from reference TRBV18 and TRBJ2-3): NAGVMQNPRHLVRRRGQEARLRCSPMKGHSHVYWYRQLPEEGLKFMVYLQKENIIDESGMPKERFSAEFPKEGPSILRIQQVVRGDSAAYFCASSPGRSTDTQYFGPGTRLTVL.

The chain recombines TRBV9 with TRBJ2-5, with D possibly being TRBD2 (5 bases). The CDR3 runs to 16 residues. The germline V gene encodes CDR1 SGDLS and CDR2 YYNGEE. V was shortened by 7 bases and J by 5 bases, with 24 bases between the two germline ends. CDR3 residues: CASSVAGANSGETQYF. CDR3 DNA: TGTGCCAGCTCCGTGGCGGGCGCTAATTCCGGGGAGACCCAGTACTTC.

The V and J genes are TRBV19 and TRBJ1-1; the D gene is possibly TRBD1 (6 bases). CDR3 length: 13 amino acids. V lost 8 bases to trimming and J lost 5 bases, with 15 bases between them. CDR1 and CDR2 (germline): LNHDA, SQIVND (reference sequence). Here the CDR3 reads CASREGGLTEAFF. DNA for the CDR3: TGTGCCAGTCGGGAGGGGGGGCTTACTGAAGCTTTCTTT.

The sample holds one count of this clone. This sequence joins TRBV5-6 and TRBJ2-2; 10 bases agree with TRBD1. Germline V gives CDR1 SGHDT, CDR2 YYEEEE. V shed 4 bases, J shed 3 bases, and the junction held 15 bases outside the gene matches. The CDR3 is 19 amino acids. CDR3 amino acids: CASSHRPGTGAGDTGELFF. In DNA form, the CDR3 reads TGTGCCAGCAGCCACCGTCCCGGGACAGGGGCGGGGGACACCGGGGAGCTGTTTTTT.

The DNA for the CDR3 is TGTGCCAGCTCACCCAACAGGGCGCCATATAGCTCTGGAAACACCATATATTTT. Its translation is CASSPNRAPYSSGNTIYF. V usage is TRBV18 and J usage is TRBJ1-3; D may be TRBD1 (6 bases). The CDR3 loop spans 18 amino acids. The germline V gene has CDR1 KGHSH and CDR2 LQKENI. With 3 bases removed from V and 0 bases from J, the gap between germline ends came to 18 bases.

This clone was counted a few times. The V call is TRBV6-5, the J call TRBJ1-1, with D possibly matching TRBD1 (6 bases). Germline V lookup: CDR1 MNHEY, CDR2 SVGAGI. The V end was cut by 5 bases, the J end by 3 bases, with 10 bases between. The CDR3 loop spans 13 amino acids. CDR3 in DNA: TGTGCCAGCAGTAGGGGGTGGCACACTGAAGCTTTCTTT. Protein sequence: CASSRGWHTEAFF.

By proportion, this clone is medium-sized. This specimen includes other DNA sequences encoding the same CDR3. This chain connects TRBV6-2 or TRBV6-3 to TRBJ2-7; TRBD2 aligns across 11 bases. Losses at the gene ends were 5 bases for V and 5 bases for J; bases not matched to a gene: 11. Germline V CDR1 and CDR2: MNHEY, SVGEGT. The CDR3 sequence is 16 residues long. The CDR3 nucleotides are TGTGCCAGCAGTAACCCACTAGCGGGAGAAATCGACGAGCAGTACTTC. This codes for CASSNPLAGEIDEQYF.